This is a list of T cell receptor beta chains from one sample in a study of T cell responses to AZD1222 COVID-19 vaccine. Assay used: immunoSEQ multiplex PCR; TCRdb lists only in-frame clones, some missing. The data show over 120,000 clones, under 95% seen once. The input for sequencing was peripheral blood, taken on day 0 of AZD1222 vaccination. The receptors originated from an adult in good health. CDR3s include the opening cysteine and the closing phenylalanine or tryptophan. The order of the fields is clone size, V gene, D gene, J gene, CDR3 DNA, CDR3 protein. A D gene is named only where the DNA matches it firmly. Clone size, where shown, is once, few, many, or a class for clones that have expanded.

clone size: -; V gene: TRBV7-9; D gene: -; J gene: TRBJ2-4; CDR3 DNA: TGTGCCAGCAGCTTAGCAGGGCAGGGGCTAGCCAAAAACATTCAGTACTTC; CDR3 protein: CASSLAGQGLAKNIQYF
clone size: -; V gene: TRBV6-2/TRBV6-3; D gene: TRBD1; J gene: TRBJ1-6; CDR3 DNA: TGTGCCAGCAGTTCCCAACCAGGGGGAACGGCACCCCTCCACTTT; CDR3 protein: CASSSQPGGTAPLHF
clone size: once; V gene: TRBV7-2; D gene: -; J gene: TRBJ2-5; CDR3 DNA: TGTGCCAGCAGCTTAGGGGGCCAAGAGACCCAGTACTTC; CDR3 protein: CASSLGGQETQYF
clone size: -; V gene: TRBV5-1; D gene: -; J gene: TRBJ2-6; CDR3 DNA: TGCGCCAGCAGCTTAGGGGGTTCTGGGGCCAACGTCCTGACTTTC; CDR3 protein: CASSLGGSGANVLTF
clone size: -; V gene: TRBV30; D gene: TRBD1; J gene: TRBJ2-7; CDR3 DNA: TGTGCCTGGATGGGACAGGGTGAGCCCTACGAGCAGTACTTC; CDR3 protein: CAWMGQGEPYEQYF
clone size: -; V gene: TRBV4-3; D gene: TRBD1; J gene: TRBJ2-7; CDR3 DNA: TGCGCCAGCAGCCAAGAAAGCCAGGGGGCGGACGAGCAGTACTTC; CDR3 protein: CASSQESQGADEQYF
clone size: -; V gene: TRBV11-2; D gene: TRBD1; J gene: TRBJ1-2; CDR3 DNA: TGTGCCAGCACCTTGGACAGGGGCATCTATGGCTACACCTTC; CDR3 protein: CASTLDRGIYGYTF
clone size: -; V gene: TRBV5-8; D gene: -; J gene: TRBJ1-5; CDR3 DNA: TGTGCCAGCAGCTTGTTGCCATACAATCAGCCCCAGCATTTT; CDR3 protein: CASSLLPYNQPQHF
clone size: -; V gene: TRBV7-9; D gene: -; J gene: TRBJ2-7; CDR3 DNA: TGTGCCAGCAGCAAAGCGGCAGGGTCCTTCGGGAGCTCCTACGAGCAGTACTTC; CDR3 protein: CASSKAAGSFGSSYEQYF
clone size: -; V gene: TRBV4-1; D gene: -; J gene: TRBJ2-6; CDR3 DNA: TGCGCCAGCAGTCGGACCGCAGCGGCCCGGGGGTCTGGGGCCAACGTCCTGACTTTC; CDR3 protein: CASSRTAAARGSGANVLTF
clone size: -; V gene: TRBV28; D gene: TRBD1; J gene: TRBJ1-5; CDR3 DNA: TGTGCCAGCAGTTTAAGGGGACAGGGGGCTTACTATCAGCCCCAGCATTTT; CDR3 protein: CASSLRGQGAYYQPQHF
clone size: -; V gene: TRBV4-1; D gene: TRBD1; J gene: TRBJ1-1; CDR3 DNA: TGCGCCAGCAGCCCAAACAGGGGGCTCGCTGAAGCTTTCTTT; CDR3 protein: CASSPNRGLAEAFF
clone size: -; V gene: TRBV5-6; D gene: -; J gene: TRBJ1-2; CDR3 DNA: TGTGCCAGCAGCTTCCGGGTGCTTAGGACAGCGGACTATGGCTACACCTTC; CDR3 protein: CASSFRVLRTADYGYTF
clone size: -; V gene: TRBV10-1; D gene: -; J gene: TRBJ2-7; CDR3 DNA: TGCGCCAGCAGTGAAAGGGCTCAGGGCGAGCAGTACTTC; CDR3 protein: CASSERAQGEQYF
clone size: -; V gene: TRBV25-1; D gene: -; J gene: TRBJ2-3; CDR3 DNA: TGTGCCAGCACCCTGGGGTGGGAAAGCACAGATACGCAGTATTTT; CDR3 protein: CASTLGWESTDTQYF
clone size: -; V gene: TRBV18; D gene: TRBD1; J gene: TRBJ1-1; CDR3 DNA: TGTGCCAGCTCACCACGGACAGGGATTGAAGCTTTCTTT; CDR3 protein: CASSPRTGIEAFF
clone size: few; V gene: TRBV4-1; D gene: TRBD1; J gene: TRBJ1-6; CDR3 DNA: TGCGCCAGCAGCCAAGTAGACAGGGAGAATTCACCCCTCCACTTT; CDR3 protein: CASSQVDRENSPLHF
clone size: once; V gene: TRBV5-6; D gene: TRBD2; J gene: TRBJ2-3; CDR3 DNA: TGTGCCAGCAGACGGGGGGGCAGATACACAGATACGCAGTATTTT; CDR3 protein: CASRRGGRYTDTQYF
clone size: few; V gene: TRBV12-3/TRBV12-4; D gene: -; J gene: TRBJ2-3; CDR3 DNA: TGTGCCAGCAGACCCGGTGGAGATACGCAGTATTTT; CDR3 protein: CASRPGGDTQYF
clone size: -; V gene: TRBV6-5; D gene: -; J gene: TRBJ1-5; CDR3 DNA: TGTGCCAGCAGTTACTCGTATATTGGGGGCAATCAGCCCCAGCATTTT; CDR3 protein: CASSYSYIGGNQPQHF
clone size: once; V gene: TRBV21-1; D gene: -; J gene: TRBJ1-5; CDR3 DNA: TGTGCCAGCAGCCAAACGCGGAGGCGTTGTCAGCCCCAGCATTTT; CDR3 protein: CASSQTRRRCQPQHF
clone size: -; V gene: TRBV3-1/TRBV3-2; D gene: TRBD1; J gene: TRBJ2-5; CDR3 DNA: TGTGCCAGCAGCCATCAAGGACAGGGGTCTTTCCAAGAGACCCAGTACTTC; CDR3 protein: CASSHQGQGSFQETQYF
clone size: -; V gene: TRBV6-2/TRBV6-3; D gene: -; J gene: TRBJ1-5; CDR3 DNA: TGTGCCAGCAGTTACTCCGGGCCTGAGGAACATCAGCCCCAGCATTTT; CDR3 protein: CASSYSGPEEHQPQHF
clone size: -; V gene: TRBV28; D gene: TRBD1; J gene: TRBJ2-7; CDR3 DNA: TGTGCCAGCAGGACAGGGATCTACGAGCAGTACTTC; CDR3 protein: CASRTGIYEQYF
clone size: -; V gene: TRBV24-1; D gene: TRBD1; J gene: TRBJ1-2; CDR3 DNA: TGTGCCACCAGTGATCAGAACAGGGGAGGCTATGGCTACACCTTC; CDR3 protein: CATSDQNRGGYGYTF
clone size: medium-sized; V gene: TRBV7-2; D gene: -; J gene: TRBJ2-1; CDR3 DNA: TGTGCCAGCAGCTTAGGTCACGGGGATTACAATGAGCAGTTCTTC; CDR3 protein: CASSLGHGDYNEQFF
clone size: -; V gene: TRBV27; D gene: TRBD1; J gene: TRBJ2-1; CDR3 DNA: TGTGCCAGCAGTTGGGACAGGGGGTTCCAAAATGAGCAGTTCTTC; CDR3 protein: CASSWDRGFQNEQFF
clone size: -; V gene: TRBV3-1/TRBV3-2; D gene: -; J gene: TRBJ1-5; CDR3 DNA: TGTGCCAGCAGCCAGAGGTCGGCTAACAATCAGCCCCAGCATTTT; CDR3 protein: CASSQRSANNQPQHF
clone size: once; V gene: TRBV15; D gene: -; J gene: TRBJ2-7; CDR3 DNA: TGTGCCACCAGCAGAGATGGGCGGGGCTACGAGCAGTACTTC; CDR3 protein: CATSRDGRGYEQYF
clone size: -; V gene: TRBV11-2; D gene: -; J gene: TRBJ1-5; CDR3 DNA: TGTGCCAGCAGCTTAAATGGTGGGCCCCAGCATTTT; CDR3 protein: CASSLNGGPQHF
clone size: -; V gene: TRBV7-6; D gene: -; J gene: TRBJ2-2; CDR3 DNA: TGTGCCAGCACCGTGAGGGGGGGCACCGGGGAGCTGTTTTTT; CDR3 protein: CASTVRGGTGELFF
clone size: -; V gene: TRBV5-4; D gene: TRBD2; J gene: TRBJ2-3; CDR3 DNA: TGTGCCAGCAGCTTCAGACTAGCGGGGGTGGCAGATACGCAGTATTTT; CDR3 protein: CASSFRLAGVADTQYF
clone size: -; V gene: TRBV19; D gene: TRBD1; J gene: TRBJ1-1; CDR3 DNA: TGTGCCAGTAGTACAACCGGGACAGGGTATCGATTACCCCCCCCGAGGTTCGGTGAAGCTTTCTTT; CDR3 protein: CASSTTGTGYRLPPPRFGEAFF
clone size: -; V gene: TRBV30; D gene: -; J gene: TRBJ1-5; CDR3 DNA: TGTGCCTGGAGCTCTACGGGGGAATTTCAGCCCCAGCATTTT; CDR3 protein: CAWSSTGEFQPQHF
clone size: -; V gene: TRBV5-4; D gene: TRBD1; J gene: TRBJ1-2; CDR3 DNA: TGTGCCGGCCGGACAGGGGGCGACTATGGCTACACCTTC; CDR3 protein: CAGRTGGDYGYTF
clone size: once; V gene: TRBV6-5; D gene: TRBD1; J gene: TRBJ1-1; CDR3 DNA: TGTGCCAGCAAACGGACAGGGGACGGGCTTGAAGCTTTCTTT; CDR3 protein: CASKRTGDGLEAFF
clone size: -; V gene: TRBV5-1; D gene: -; J gene: TRBJ2-5; CDR3 DNA: TGCGCCAGCAAAGGGGCGGAGACCCAGTACTTC; CDR3 protein: CASKGAETQYF
clone size: -; V gene: TRBV3-1/TRBV3-2; D gene: -; J gene: TRBJ1-4; CDR3 DNA: TGTGCCAGCAGCGTAAAAGGGGCTGGTGAAAAACTGTTTTTT; CDR3 protein: CASSVKGAGEKLFF
clone size: -; V gene: TRBV11-2; D gene: -; J gene: TRBJ1-2; CDR3 DNA: TGTGCCAGCAGCTTAGAAGGGCGGCTGGGGCAGGCCAGATCATCCTATGGCTACACCTTC; CDR3 protein: CASSLEGRLGQARSSYGYTF
clone size: -; V gene: TRBV5-1; D gene: -; J gene: TRBJ2-3; CDR3 DNA: TGCGCCAGCAGCTCCGGGACATCAACAGATACGCAGTATTTT; CDR3 protein: CASSSGTSTDTQYF
clone size: once; V gene: TRBV3-1/TRBV3-2; D gene: TRBD2; J gene: TRBJ2-7; CDR3 DNA: TGTGCCAGCAGCCGGACTAGCGGGGGGGCGCGGTACGAGCAGTACTTC; CDR3 protein: CASSRTSGGARYEQYF
clone size: -; V gene: TRBV7-3; D gene: -; J gene: TRBJ2-1; CDR3 DNA: TGTGCCAGCAGCTTAACAGATCGCACCTACAATGAGCAGTTCTTC; CDR3 protein: CASSLTDRTYNEQFF
clone size: once; V gene: TRBV4-3; D gene: -; J gene: TRBJ1-4; CDR3 DNA: TGCGCCAGCAGCCAAGATTTGTGGGCCGGGAAGCTGTTTTTT; CDR3 protein: CASSQDLWAGKLFF
clone size: -; V gene: TRBV12-3/TRBV12-4; D gene: -; J gene: TRBJ2-2; CDR3 DNA: TGTGCCAGCAGTTCCACAGGGACCGGGGAGCTGTTTTTT; CDR3 protein: CASSSTGTGELFF
clone size: -; V gene: TRBV28; D gene: TRBD1; J gene: TRBJ1-6; CDR3 DNA: TGTGCCAGCAGGCGACAGGGATCCCCACCCCTCCACTTT; CDR3 protein: CASRRQGSPPLHF
clone size: -; V gene: TRBV5-4; D gene: -; J gene: TRBJ1-4; CDR3 DNA: TGTGCCAGCAGCGGGGGCGGGGTAGAGAATGAAAAACTGTTTTTT; CDR3 protein: CASSGGGVENEKLFF